The rows below give T cell receptor beta chains drawn from one sample of a study of T cell repertoires in cytomegalovirus infection. These TCRs are of unknown antigen specificity. Using its own MiXCR run on the reads, TCRdb lists one record per CDR3 protein. The sample consists of some 940,000 distinct CDR3 sequences, around 30% of them appearing once. The sample consisted of cultured CD8+ T cells from PBMCs, taken from culture after CMV antigen stimulation. Every receptor here comes from a human donor in good health (CMV status not recorded). Some clones in this sample may be carry-over from other donors' samples. The CDR3 runs from the conserved cysteine through the conserved F or W.

v_call: TRBV5-1
j_call: TRBJ2-1
cdr3_aa: CASSFTRLKRGMNEQFF

v_call: TRBV7-6
j_call: TRBJ2-4
cdr3_aa: CASSKTSWIGKNIQYF

v_call: TRBV11-2
j_call: TRBJ2-7
cdr3_aa: CASTETGRVDEQYF

v_call: TRBV7-9
j_call: TRBJ1-1
cdr3_aa: CASSLVDRSGPTGNTEAFF

v_call: TRBV4-1
j_call: TRBJ2-1
cdr3_aa: CASSQASFDEQFF

v_call: TRBV24-1
j_call: TRBJ2-1
cdr3_aa: CATSDSQSGDNEQFF

v_call: TRBV6-5
j_call: TRBJ1-2
cdr3_aa: CASSYSIRGQGGGYTF

v_call: TRBV6-2/TRBV6-3
j_call: TRBJ2-1
cdr3_aa: CASSREAGHYISYNEQFF

v_call: TRBV27
j_call: TRBJ2-5
cdr3_aa: CASSRRRVQETQYF

v_call: TRBV20-1
j_call: TRBJ2-2
cdr3_aa: CSASSSGADTGELFF

v_call: TRBV19
j_call: TRBJ1-1
cdr3_aa: CASSISRSAYTEAFF

v_call: TRBV7-9
j_call: TRBJ2-5
cdr3_aa: CASSLEQGQETQYF

v_call: TRBV6-2/TRBV6-3
j_call: TRBJ1-2
cdr3_aa: CASSGFGDPYGYTF

v_call: TRBV4-1
j_call: TRBJ1-1
cdr3_aa: CASSRSGQSNTEAFF

v_call: TRBV14
j_call: TRBJ2-3
cdr3_aa: CASSQPDGRGTQYF

v_call: TRBV7-2
j_call: TRBJ2-7
cdr3_aa: CASSFDLQAYEQYF

v_call: TRBV29-1
j_call: TRBJ2-3
cdr3_aa: CSVEAKVTDTQYF

v_call: TRBV7-9
j_call: TRBJ1-2
cdr3_aa: CASSLAPGNYGYTF

v_call: TRBV7-9
j_call: TRBJ2-1
cdr3_aa: CASSFTGGFLNEQFF

v_call: TRBV11-2
j_call: TRBJ2-3
cdr3_aa: CASSPPTSGNTDTQYF

v_call: TRBV20-1
j_call: TRBJ1-2
cdr3_aa: CSARESANYGYTF

v_call: TRBV6-6
j_call: TRBJ2-3
cdr3_aa: CASSRRGPDADTQYF

v_call: TRBV6-5
j_call: TRBJ1-6
cdr3_aa: CASSYNRVGNSPLHF

v_call: TRBV7-2
j_call: TRBJ1-1
cdr3_aa: CASSFHGGSNTEAFF

v_call: TRBV11-2
j_call: TRBJ1-2
cdr3_aa: CASSLGRGTNGYTF

v_call: TRBV7-6
j_call: TRBJ1-1
cdr3_aa: CASSPLAGLNTEAFF

v_call: TRBV7-9
j_call: TRBJ2-1
cdr3_aa: CASSFFSGGLYNEQFF

v_call: TRBV4-2
j_call: TRBJ2-2
cdr3_aa: CASSPREGLNTGELFF

v_call: TRBV27
j_call: TRBJ2-1
cdr3_aa: CASSLVGMYNEQFF

v_call: TRBV12-5
j_call: TRBJ1-2
cdr3_aa: CASGLEENYGYTF

v_call: TRBV29-1
j_call: TRBJ2-3
cdr3_aa: CSVESGGVVIASTDTQYF

v_call: TRBV7-8
j_call: TRBJ2-3
cdr3_aa: CASSPGLVLPDTQYF

v_call: TRBV27
j_call: TRBJ2-7
cdr3_aa: CTSSSSGTGGPEQYF

v_call: TRBV13
j_call: TRBJ2-7
cdr3_aa: CASSLGLKGYEQYF

v_call: TRBV6-5
j_call: TRBJ2-3
cdr3_aa: CASSLSGGHTDTQYF

v_call: TRBV27
j_call: TRBJ2-2
cdr3_aa: CASSEGVAGELFF

v_call: TRBV11-2
j_call: TRBJ2-4
cdr3_aa: CASSPWRGRGIVHKNIQYF

v_call: TRBV10-3
j_call: TRBJ1-2
cdr3_aa: CAITDSEGSGGYTF

v_call: TRBV24-1
j_call: TRBJ2-2
cdr3_aa: CATSDSDRNTGELFF

v_call: TRBV6-1
j_call: TRBJ1-6
cdr3_aa: CASSEGTANSPLHF

v_call: TRBV5-5
j_call: TRBJ1-5
cdr3_aa: CASSQDVRLNQPQHF

v_call: TRBV29-1
j_call: TRBJ2-3
cdr3_aa: CSVEPTGGAADTQYF

v_call: TRBV6-2/TRBV6-3
j_call: TRBJ2-1
cdr3_aa: CASSFRVGGTYNEQFF

v_call: TRBV7-9
j_call: TRBJ2-7
cdr3_aa: CASSSPEGGEQYF

v_call: TRBV5-6
j_call: TRBJ2-7
cdr3_aa: CASSSDRESPWYEQYF

v_call: TRBV13
j_call: TRBJ1-2
cdr3_aa: CASSKPGQGSLYGYTF

v_call: TRBV7-2
j_call: TRBJ2-3
cdr3_aa: CASTSTGTGGDTQYF

v_call: TRBV11-2
j_call: TRBJ2-1
cdr3_aa: CASSPWDRATPNEQFF

v_call: TRBV7-6
j_call: TRBJ1-4
cdr3_aa: CASSWGREKLFF

v_call: TRBV9
j_call: TRBJ2-2
cdr3_aa: CASSVARGTSGVTGELFF

v_call: TRBV6-1
j_call: TRBJ2-7
cdr3_aa: CASSDLEQYF

v_call: TRBV12-3/TRBV12-4
j_call: TRBJ1-5
cdr3_aa: CANSGDRAMGQPQHF

v_call: TRBV7-9
j_call: TRBJ2-2
cdr3_aa: CASSPVGTMNTGELFF

v_call: TRBV6-1
j_call: TRBJ2-3
cdr3_aa: CASSLLGQSNTDTQYF

v_call: TRBV28
j_call: TRBJ2-3
cdr3_aa: CASRNRDNYKSDTQYF